A selection of T cell receptor beta chains follows, all from one sample in a study of T cells in Graves' hyperthyroidism and ophthalmopathy. Each CDR3 protein is one row after TCRdb ran MiXCR on the multiplex PCR reads. The sample includes roughly 400,000 distinct CDR3 sequences, 15% to 18% of them seen just once. The sample comprised blood. These receptor sequences come from a woman aged 18-35 years with Graves' hyperthyroidism that later progressed to Graves' ophthalmopathy. Each CDR3 is given with its conserved first and last residue. Each record gives: D gene, CDR3 length, V gene, J gene, clone size, CDR3 protein, CDR3 DNA. D genes are given only for firm matches. Size is stated for part of the rows, as once, few or many counts, or as a class when the clone is expanded.

D gene: .; CDR3 length: 14; V gene: TRBV7-9; J gene: TRBJ2-5; clone size: many; CDR3 protein: CASSLAGIQETQYF; CDR3 DNA: TGTGCCAGCAGCTTAGCCGGGATTCAAGAGACCCAGTACTTC
D gene: .; CDR3 length: 16; V gene: TRBV11-2; J gene: TRBJ2-5; clone size: many; CDR3 protein: CASSLELTGQQETQYF; CDR3 DNA: TGTGCCAGCAGCTTAGAACTTACAGGGCAACAAGAGACCCAGTACTTC
D gene: TRBD1; CDR3 length: 13; V gene: TRBV3-1; J gene: TRBJ1-2; clone size: many; CDR3 protein: CASSRDRAYGYTF; CDR3 DNA: TGTGCCAGCAGCCGAGACAGGGCGTATGGCTACACCTTC
D gene: .; CDR3 length: 14; V gene: TRBV4-2; J gene: TRBJ1-5; clone size: .; CDR3 protein: CASSRRRVSLPQHF; CDR3 DNA: TGTGCCAGCAGCCGGCGGAGGGTTAGTCTGCCCCAGCATTTT
D gene: .; CDR3 length: 16; V gene: TRBV10-2; J gene: TRBJ1-5; clone size: many; CDR3 protein: CASSESVIWGNQPQHF; CDR3 DNA: TGCGCCAGCAGTGAGTCCGTCATATGGGGCAATCAGCCCCAGCATTTT
D gene: .; CDR3 length: 13; V gene: TRBV4-3; J gene: TRBJ2-5; clone size: .; CDR3 protein: CASSQAHLETQYF; CDR3 DNA: TGCGCCAGCAGCCAAGCACACCTCGAGACCCAGTACTTC
D gene: TRBD2; CDR3 length: 15; V gene: TRBV29-1; J gene: TRBJ2-7; clone size: many; CDR3 protein: CSVGLMLAGAYEQYF; CDR3 DNA: TGCAGCGTTGGGTTGATGTTGGCGGGAGCCTACGAGCAGTACTTC
D gene: .; CDR3 length: 15; V gene: TRBV7-2; J gene: TRBJ2-7; clone size: many; CDR3 protein: CASSLQGGGRGEQYF; CDR3 DNA: TGTGCCAGCAGCCTCCAGGGTGGGGGCCGCGGCGAGCAGTACTTC
D gene: .; CDR3 length: 13; V gene: TRBV28; J gene: TRBJ2-4; clone size: .; CDR3 protein: CASSLGTGNIQYF; CDR3 DNA: TGTGCCAGCAGTTTAGGAACAGGAAACATTCAGTACTTC
D gene: .; CDR3 length: 16; V gene: TRBV10-3; J gene: TRBJ2-1; clone size: few; CDR3 protein: CAISESWLAHYNEQFF; CDR3 DNA: TGTGCCATCAGTGAGTCGTGGCTAGCCCACTACAATGAGCAGTTCTTC
D gene: .; CDR3 length: 14; V gene: TRBV13; J gene: TRBJ2-5; clone size: .; CDR3 protein: CASSSRTVQETRYF; CDR3 DNA: TGTGCCAGCAGCTCCCGGACAGTTCAAGAGACCCGGTACTTC
D gene: .; CDR3 length: 15; V gene: TRBV5-1; J gene: TRBJ2-2; clone size: .; CDR3 protein: CASSLDPGRSGELFF; CDR3 DNA: TGCGCCAGCAGCTTGGACCCGGGCCGGTCCGGGGAGCTGTTTTTT
D gene: .; CDR3 length: 14; V gene: TRBV4-1; J gene: TRBJ1-2; clone size: few; CDR3 protein: CASSRDGSLYGYTF; CDR3 DNA: TGCGCCAGCAGCCGGGACGGAAGTCTCTATGGCTACACCTTC
D gene: .; CDR3 length: 11; V gene: TRBV2; J gene: TRBJ2-7; clone size: many; CDR3 protein: CASTDRYEQYF; CDR3 DNA: TGTGCCAGCACGGACAGATACGAGCAGTACTTC
D gene: TRBD2; CDR3 length: 17; V gene: TRBV28; J gene: TRBJ2-7; clone size: many; CDR3 protein: CASSFSQPGLAGGGQYF; CDR3 DNA: TGTGCCAGCAGTTTCTCCCAGCCCGGACTAGCGGGAGGGGGGCAGTACTTC
D gene: TRBD1; CDR3 length: 15; V gene: TRBV9; J gene: TRBJ1-1; clone size: few; CDR3 protein: CASSVRGQGASEAFF; CDR3 DNA: TGTGCCAGCAGCGTACGCGGACAGGGGGCATCTGAAGCTTTCTTT
D gene: .; CDR3 length: 15; V gene: TRBV4-2; J gene: TRBJ1-1; clone size: .; CDR3 protein: CASSQEGPMNTEAFF; CDR3 DNA: TGTGCCAGCAGCCAGGAGGGACCCATGAACACTGAAGCTTTCTTT
D gene: .; CDR3 length: 13; V gene: TRBV20-1; J gene: TRBJ2-1; clone size: many; CDR3 protein: CSARGLAWDEQFF; CDR3 DNA: TGCAGTGCTAGAGGTCTAGCTTGGGATGAGCAGTTCTTC